Below, 27 T cell receptor beta chains from the same sample are listed, as sequenced in a study of spatial heterogeneity in lung cancer. General study results and limits: Tumors with more nonsynonymous mutations had more expanded intratumoral alpha and beta TCRs.

The time point: sample taken at primary tumor resection. Their antigens are not known. TCRdb reprocessed the 5' RACE reads with MiXCR, giving one entry per CDR3 protein. The sample consists of 7,500 to 9,000 distinct CDR3 sequences, 5.5% to 7.5% of them appearing once. Sequenced here: lung tumor tissue, sampled at surgery. These receptors were collected from a male donor with early-stage non-small cell lung cancer.

This clonotype has just a few counts. This sequence joins TRBV2 and TRBJ2-5, with 10 bases lining up with TRBD2. Per the germline V gene, CDR1 is SNHLY and CDR2 is FYNNEI. The CDR3 consists of 14 residues. V lost 6 bases and J lost 5; bases outside the gene matches: 6. DNA for the CDR3: TGTGCCAGCAGCGTTGGGACTAGCGTCGAGACCCAGTACTTC. This codes for CASSVGTSVETQYF.

This clonotype is labeled medium-sized. The chain is built from TRBV3-1 and TRBJ2-1; 11 bases map to TRBD1. CDR3 size: 15 residues. Unmatched junction bases numbered 10, after V lost 6 bases and J lost 9 bases. Germline-derived CDR1 and CDR2 are LGHDT and YNNKEL (reference sequence). The CDR3 sequence is CASSRTGGGNGEQFF. DNA for the CDR3: TGTGCCAGCAGTCGGACAGGGGGCGGCAATGGTGAGCAGTTCTTC.

This clonotype is labeled medium-sized. The chain recombines TRBV12-3 or TRBV12-4 with TRBJ1-5, with no clear D. The CDR3 has 13 amino acids. V was clipped by 7 bases and J by 5 bases, with 12 bases between them. CDR3: CASNGRSDQPQHF. The CDR3 DNA follows: TGTGCCAGCAACGGACGGTCGGATCAGCCCCAGCATTTT.

The sample holds many counts of this clonotype. The genes are TRBV20-1 and TRBJ1-2, with D possibly being TRBD1 (6 bases). CDR1 DFQATT and CDR2 SNEGSKA come from the germline V gene (reference sequence). Trimming removed 0 bases from V and 7 bases from J, with 18 bases in between. CDR3 length: 15 amino acids. The chain's CDR3 is CSARDFRGGHAGYTF. CDR3 DNA sequence: TGCAGTGCTAGAGATTTTAGGGGGGGGCACGCTGGCTACACCTTC.

Many counts were recorded for this clonotype. The CDR3 spells CASSLRRGIPGELFF. CDR3 DNA: TGTGCCAGCAGTTTAAGAAGAGGAATCCCCGGGGAGCTGTTTTTT. V usage is TRBV28 and J usage is TRBJ2-2; D is unclear. The CDR3 is 15 amino acids. V gave up 2 bases and J gave up 6 bases, with 13 bases separating them. The V gene's germline CDR1 is MDHEN and CDR2 SYDVKM.

This clonotype is termed medium-sized. This chain uses TRBV29-1 with TRBJ2-1; the D gene is possibly TRBD2 (7 bases). Germline values: CDR1 SQVTM, CDR2 ANQGSEA. Trimming removed 4 bases from V and 2 bases from J, with 18 bases in between. There are 16 residues in the CDR3. CDR3 sequence: CSVGRGAVSAYNEQFF. The CDR3 bases are TGCAGCGTTGGACGGGGGGCAGTTAGCGCCTACAATGAGCAGTTCTTC.

This clonotype was recorded many times. J is TRBJ1-1 and V is TRBV5-1; D perhaps matches TRBD1 (6 bases). V was trimmed by 0 bases and J by 3 bases, leaving 6 bases between them. The CDR3 loop spans 13 amino acids. Germline CDR1 is SGHRS and CDR2 is YFSETQ. The CDR3 region has the DNA TGCGCCAGCAGCTTGGCAGGGGACACTGAAGCTTTCTTT. Its protein product is CASSLAGDTEAFF.

This clonotype is judged medium-sized. This sequence joins TRBV7-9 and TRBJ1-1, with 8 bases fitting TRBD1. Unmatched junction bases numbered 7, after V lost 4 bases and J lost 3 bases. The CDR3 consists of 15 residues. Germline V lookup: CDR1 SEHNR, CDR2 FQNEAQ (reference sequence). DNA for the CDR3: TGTGCCAGCAGCTCGCGACAGGGGAGAGACACTGAAGCTTTCTTT. This gives the protein CASSSRQGRDTEAFF.

This clonotype was counted many times. The J gene is TRBJ2-6, the V gene TRBV11-3, with TRBD1 matching over 10 bases. V lost 10 bases, J lost 4 bases, and 13 bases stayed unmatched. This CDR3 contains 17 residues. Germline CDR1 and CDR2: SGHNT and YENEEA. This CDR3 reads CAKPGQGIVWGANVLTF. The CDR3 DNA reads TGTGCCAAGCCGGGACAGGGGATCGTGTGGGGGGCCAACGTCCTGACTTTC. Together with reference TRBV11-3 and TRBJ2-6, the CDR3 gives the full variable domain: EAGVVQSPRYKIIEKKQPVAFWCNPISGHNTLYWYLQNLGQGPELLIRYENEEAVDDSQLPKDRFSAERLKGVDSTLKIQPAELGDSAVYLCAKPGQGIVWGANVLTFGAGSRLTVL.

The table lists this clonotype with many counts. This chain's CDR3 is CASSSPTGMYEQYF. The CDR3 coding sequence is TGTGCCAGCAGTTCCCCGACAGGGATGTACGAGCAGTACTTC. The chain links TRBV6-6 to TRBJ2-7; 7 bases agree with TRBD1. This CDR3 is 14 amino acids long. Losses at the gene ends were 4 bases for V and 4 bases for J; bases not matched to a gene: 7. The V gene's germline CDR1 is MNHNY and CDR2 SVGAGI (reference sequence).

This clonotype ranks as medium-sized. J is TRBJ1-5 and V is TRBV12-3 or TRBV12-4; D gene uncertain. The ends were cut back, 0 bases at V and 4 bases at J, with 4 bases in the middle. The CDR3 totals 13 residues. The CDR3 bases are TGTGCCAGCAGTTTAGCATGGAATCAGCCCCAGCATTTT. Protein: CASSLAWNQPQHF.

This clonotype is termed medium-sized. The chain joins TRBV2 to TRBJ2-3, with D maybe TRBD2 (6 bases). The V end lost 8 bases, the J end lost 2 bases, and 11 bases lay between the germline ends. The CDR3 sequence is 13 residues long. Germline-derived CDR1 and CDR2 are SNHLY and FYNNEI. As DNA, the CDR3 is TGTGCCAGCCAGGAGGGGCACACAGATACGCAGTATTTT. Translated: CASQEGHTDTQYF.

This clonotype qualifies as medium-sized. The chain is built from TRBV7-3 and TRBJ2-5; D tentatively reads TRBD1 or TRBD2 (5 bases each). This CDR3 region has 15 residues. The germline gives CDR1 SGHTA, CDR2 FQGTGA. The V gene lost 4 bases and the J gene lost 3 bases, with 15 bases spanning the gap. CDR3 region: CASSWGSLREETQYF. In DNA, the CDR3 is TGTGCCAGCAGCTGGGGGTCCCTTCGCGAAGAGACCCAGTACTTC.

This sequence joins TRBV20-1 and TRBJ2-5; 13 positions match TRBD2. The CDR3 has 14 amino acids. With 6 bases clipped from V and 4 bases from J, the junction kept 5 bases outside the gene matches. Germline values: CDR1 DFQATT, CDR2 SNEGSKA (reference sequence). CDR3 residues: CSASGTSGVETQYF. As DNA, the CDR3 is TGCAGTGCATCCGGGACTAGCGGGGTAGAGACCCAGTACTTC.

In this sample, this clonotype is medium-sized. The chain couples TRBV11-2 to TRBJ1-3; D perhaps matches TRBD1 (5 bases). The V and J ends lost 1 base and 2 bases respectively, with 6 bases between them. The germline V gene has CDR1 SGHAT and CDR2 FQNNGV. The CDR3 spans 14 residues. The CDR3: CASSLGTTGNTIYF. Written as DNA, the CDR3 is TGTGCCAGCAGCTTAGGGACAACTGGAAACACCATATATTTT.

Ten or more counts support this clonotype. The gene calls are TRBV7-8 and TRBJ1-1; TRBD1 matches at 10 bases. Germline V CDR1 and CDR2: SGHVS, FQNEAQ. J was trimmed by 1 base and V by 3 bases; bases with no gene match: 5. This CDR3 has 16 amino acids. The chain's CDR3 is CASSFRDRGRNTEAFF. The DNA for the CDR3 is TGTGCCAGCAGCTTCCGGGACAGGGGTCGGAACACTGAAGCTTTCTTT. The entire variable domain, with the rest obtained from reference TRBV7-8 and TRBJ1-1, is as follows: GAGVSQSPRYKVAKRGQDVALRCDPISGHVSLFWYQQALGQGPEFLTYFQNEAQLDKSGLPSDRFFAERPEGSVSTLKIQRTQQEDSAVYLCASSFRDRGRNTEAFFGQGTRLTVV.

This clonotype occurred a few times. With a much larger clone just one base away, this may be a read error. CDR3 bases: TGTGCCAGCAGCTCAACGGGAGGATCGACTAACGGGCAGTACTTC. Its protein product is CASSSTGGSTNGQYF. The rearrangement uses TRBV7-6 and TRBJ2-7; 7 nucleotides align to TRBD2. The CDR3 has 15 amino acids. The ends lost 4 bases at V and 9 bases at J; junction bases unmatched: 15. Germline CDR1 SGHVS, CDR2 FNYEAQ.

The chain combines TRBV7-2 with TRBJ2-2, with TRBD2 matching over 9 bases. The ends lost 5 bases at V and 5 bases at J; junction bases unmatched: 9. CDR1 is SGHTA and CDR2 is FQGNSA in the germline V gene. CDR3 length: 16 residues. In nucleotides, the CDR3 is TGTGCCAGCAGCCCCGCGGGAGGGGGGGAAACCGGGGAGCTGTTTTTT. Translation: CASSPAGGGETGELFF.

In this sample, this clonotype turned up many times. The chain joins TRBV7-9 to TRBJ1-2, with D perhaps TRBD1 (5 bases). CDR1 and CDR2 (germline): SEHNR, FQNEAQ (reference sequence). Deletions cut 1 base from V and 6 bases from J, with 6 bases between. The CDR3 spans 12 residues. The CDR3 bases are TGTGCCAGCAGCTTAGTAGGGGATGGCTACACCTTC. Protein: CASSLVGDGYTF.

The V and J genes are TRBV15 and TRBJ2-7, with 7 bases fitting TRBD1. Germline V gene sequence: CDR1 LNHNV, CDR2 YYDKDF (reference sequence). There are 13 residues in the CDR3. The ends lost 2 bases at V and 6 bases at J; junction bases unmatched: 4. In nucleotides, the CDR3 is TGTGCCACCAGCAGAACACAGGGGACCGAGCAGTACTTC. Translated: CATSRTQGTEQYF. The full variable domain, rest sourced from reference TRBV15 and TRBJ2-7, is DAMVIQNPRYQVTQFGKPVTLSCSQTLNHNVMYWYQQKSSQAPKLLFHYYDKDFNNEADTPDNFQSRRPNTSFCFLDIRSPGLGDTAMYLCATSRTQGTEQYFGPGTRLTVT.

A few counts support this clonotype. The rearrangement joins TRBV6-5 to TRBJ2-7; D possibly corresponds to TRBD1 (6 bases). This CDR3 region has 14 residues. V shed 2 bases and J shed 3 bases, with 11 bases lying between them. Germline V lookup: CDR1 MNHEY, CDR2 SVGAGI. The CDR3 sequence is CASSYTPDSYEQYF. The DNA for the CDR3 is TGTGCCAGCAGTTACACCCCGGACAGCTACGAGCAGTACTTC.

This clonotype came up a few times. The CDR3 coding sequence is TGTGCCAGTAGTGAAGCGGGGGGCGACACCTCATGGCAGTTCTTC. Amino acids: CASSEAGGDTSWQFF. This chain uses TRBV19 with TRBJ2-1; 9 bases are shared with TRBD2. Per the germline V gene, CDR1 is LNHDA and CDR2 is SQIVND (reference sequence). The V segment lost 5 bases and the J segment 12 bases; nucleotides outside the gene matches: 14. The CDR3 has 15 residues.

The chain employs TRBV7-6 and TRBJ1-6, with no clear D. This CDR3 has 13 amino acids. Germline V gives CDR1 SGHVS, CDR2 FNYEAQ. Trimming shortened V by 5 bases and J by 8 bases, and 10 bases separated the two germline ends. For the CDR3, the DNA is TGTGCCAGCAGCGACAAGGAATATTCACCCCTCCACTTT. Its protein is CASSDKEYSPLHF.

This clonotype came up a few times. This chain links TRBV27 with TRBJ2-7; 7 bases fit TRBD1. The CDR3 has 14 residues. J was trimmed by 7 bases and V by 5 bases; bases with no gene match: 11. Per germline, CDR1 MNHEY and CDR2 SMNVEV (reference sequence). The CDR3 reads CASSPDLTGIEQYF. The CDR3 bases are TGTGCCAGCAGTCCAGACCTGACAGGGATTGAGCAGTACTTC.

This sequence joins TRBV3-1 and TRBJ2-1; D could derive from TRBD1 or TRBD2 (6 bases each). Trimming cost V 2 bases and J 8 bases, with 13 bases left between them. The CDR3 runs to 14 residues. Germline loops: CDR1 LGHDT, CDR2 YNNKEL (reference sequence). In DNA, the CDR3 is TGTGCCAGCAGCCAAAGGGGGGCCCTCGATGAGCAGTTCTTC. Translating it yields CASSQRGALDEQFF.

In its sample, this clonotype ranks as medium-sized. The genes are TRBV12-3 or TRBV12-4 and TRBJ1-1; no reliable D call. With 6 bases removed from V and 2 bases from J, the gap between germline ends came to 28 bases. The length of the CDR3 is 19 residues. CDR3 coding DNA: TGTGCCAGCAGGACTACCCAGTTCGACGGAGGACTACTTAACACTGAAGCTTTCTTT. It is translated as CASRTTQFDGGLLNTEAFF.

This clonotype is medium-sized (0.01 to 0.1%) within its sample. The chain carries TRBV20-1 and TRBJ2-1, with D uncertain. The CDR3 has 15 amino acids. The V and J ends lost 0 bases and 5 bases respectively, with 14 bases between them. Germline CDR1 reads DFQATT; CDR2 reads SNEGSKA (reference sequence). CDR3 residues: CSARDPSWLDNEQFF. The DNA of the CDR3 is TGCAGTGCTAGAGACCCCAGTTGGCTCGACAATGAGCAGTTCTTC.